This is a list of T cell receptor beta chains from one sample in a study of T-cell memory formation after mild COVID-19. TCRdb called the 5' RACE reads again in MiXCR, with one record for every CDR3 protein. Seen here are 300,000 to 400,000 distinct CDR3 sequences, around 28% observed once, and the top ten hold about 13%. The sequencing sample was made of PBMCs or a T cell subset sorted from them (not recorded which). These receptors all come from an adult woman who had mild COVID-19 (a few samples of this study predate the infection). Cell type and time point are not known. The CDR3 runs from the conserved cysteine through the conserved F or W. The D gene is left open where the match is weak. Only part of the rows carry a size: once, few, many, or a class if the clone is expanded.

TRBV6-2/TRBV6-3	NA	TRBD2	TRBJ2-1	TGTGCCAGCAGTTACCGCGGGAGGGGGGACAATGAGCAGTTCTTC	CASSYRGRGDNEQFF
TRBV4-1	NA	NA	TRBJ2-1	TGCGCCAGCAGCCTACTCCCCGCCGCCTACAATGAGCAGTTCTTC	CASSLLPAAYNEQFF
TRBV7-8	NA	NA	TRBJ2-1	TGTGCCAGCAGCTTAGGTGGACAGCCAGCGTACGACAATGAGCAGTTCTTC	CASSLGGQPAYDNEQFF
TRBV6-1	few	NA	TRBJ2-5	TGTGCCAGCAGCCCGACAGCCCCTCGGGAGACCCAGTACTTC	CASSPTAPRETQYF
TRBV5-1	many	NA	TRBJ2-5	TGTGCCAGCAGCTTAGACAGGGAGACCCAGTACTTC	CASSLDRETQYF
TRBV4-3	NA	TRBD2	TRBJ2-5	TGCGCCAGCAGCTACGGGGCGGGAGAAGAGACCCAGTACTTC	CASSYGAGEETQYF
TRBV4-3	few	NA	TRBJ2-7	TGCGCCAGCAGCCAAGGTAGTAGCGGTATGTGGGAGCAGTACTTC	CASSQGSSGMWEQYF
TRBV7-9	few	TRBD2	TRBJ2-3	TGTGCCAGCAGCATACCTCGGGACTACCTCACAGATACGCAGTATTTT	CASSIPRDYLTDTQYF
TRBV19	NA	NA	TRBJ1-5	TGTGCCAGTAGTATAGATCCGGGGATGGATCAGCCCCAGCATTTT	CASSIDPGMDQPQHF
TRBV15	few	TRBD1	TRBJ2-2	TGTGCCACCAGCATTCTTCCGCCGGGACAGGGTTATGGCGGGGAGCTGTTTTTT	CATSILPPGQGYGGELFF
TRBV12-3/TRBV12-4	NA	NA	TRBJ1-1	TGTGCCAGCAAATCCAGCACTGAAGCTTTCTTT	CASKSSTEAFF
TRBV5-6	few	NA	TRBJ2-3	TGTGCCAGCACCAACTACGGGTCACTAGATACGCAGTATTTT	CASTNYGSLDTQYF
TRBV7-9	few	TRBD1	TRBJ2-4	TGTGCCAGCGGCCCGGGACAGGGGGCCAAAAACATTCAGTACTTC	CASGPGQGAKNIQYF
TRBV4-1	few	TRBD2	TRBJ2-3	TGCGCCAGCAGCCGATCACTAGCGGGGGATGAAGATACGCAGTATTTT	CASSRSLAGDEDTQYF